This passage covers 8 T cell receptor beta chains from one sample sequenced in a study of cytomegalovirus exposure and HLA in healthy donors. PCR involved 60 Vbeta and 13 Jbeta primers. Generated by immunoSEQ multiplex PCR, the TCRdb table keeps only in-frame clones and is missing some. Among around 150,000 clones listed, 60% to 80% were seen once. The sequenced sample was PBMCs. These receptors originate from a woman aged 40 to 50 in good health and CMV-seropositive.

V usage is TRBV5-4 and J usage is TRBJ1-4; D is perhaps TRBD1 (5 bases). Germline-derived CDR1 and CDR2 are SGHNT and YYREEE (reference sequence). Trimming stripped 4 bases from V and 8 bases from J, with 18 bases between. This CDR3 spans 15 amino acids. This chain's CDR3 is CASSTRPGGGEKLFF. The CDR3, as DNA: TGTGCCAGCAGCACCCGGCCGGGGGGAGGGGAAAAACTGTTTTTT.

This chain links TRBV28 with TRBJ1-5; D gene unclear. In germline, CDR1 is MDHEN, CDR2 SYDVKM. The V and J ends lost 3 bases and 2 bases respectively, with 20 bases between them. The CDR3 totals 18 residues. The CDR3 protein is CASSFWITQTRGNQPQHF. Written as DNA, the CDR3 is TGTGCCAGCAGTTTTTGGATCACACAAACTAGGGGCAATCAGCCCCAGCATTTT.

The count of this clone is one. CDR3 coding DNA: TGTGCCAGCAGCTTGGGGGGTTACTATGGCTACACCTTC. Translating gives CASSLGGYYGYTF. The chain combines TRBV11-2 with TRBJ1-2, with a weak D call TRBD1 (5 bases). Germline V gene data show CDR1 as SGHAT and CDR2 as FQNNGV. The CDR3 is 13 amino acids. Trimming removed 3 bases at V and 3 bases at J, with 8 bases between. The whole variable domain, filled in from reference TRBV11-2 and TRBJ1-2, reads EAGVAQSPRYKIIEKRQSVAFWCNPISGHATLYWYQQILGQGPKLLIQFQNNGVVDDSQLPKDRFSAERLKGVDSTLKIQPAKLEDSAVYLCASSLGGYYGYTFGSGTRLTVV.

CDR3: CASSLARLSSGHTDTQYF. In DNA form, the CDR3 reads TGTGCCAGCAGCTTGGCGAGGTTGTCTAGCGGACACACAGATACGCAGTATTTT. The chain links TRBV5-8 to TRBJ2-3; 7 bases fit TRBD2. The CDR3 has 18 amino acids. Germline CDR1 and CDR2: SGHTS and YDEGEE. Unmatched junction bases numbered 12, after V lost 0 bases and J lost 2 bases.

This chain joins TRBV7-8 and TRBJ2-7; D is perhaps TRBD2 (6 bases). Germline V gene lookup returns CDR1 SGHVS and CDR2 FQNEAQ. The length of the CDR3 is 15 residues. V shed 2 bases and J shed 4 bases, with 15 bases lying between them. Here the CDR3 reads CASSLLRGYGYEQYF. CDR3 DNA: TGTGCCAGCAGCTTACTCCGGGGGTATGGGTACGAGCAGTACTTC.

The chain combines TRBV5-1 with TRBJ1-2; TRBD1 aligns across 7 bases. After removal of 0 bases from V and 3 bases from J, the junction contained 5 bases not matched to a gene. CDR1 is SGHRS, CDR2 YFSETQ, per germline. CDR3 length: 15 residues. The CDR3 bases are TGCGCCAGCAGCTTGGGCAGTACAGGGGACTATGGCTACACCTTC. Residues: CASSLGSTGDYGYTF.

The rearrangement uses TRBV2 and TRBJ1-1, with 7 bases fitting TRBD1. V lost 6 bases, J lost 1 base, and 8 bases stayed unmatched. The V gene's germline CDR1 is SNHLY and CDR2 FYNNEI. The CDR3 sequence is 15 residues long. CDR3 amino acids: CASRDFGQANTEAFF. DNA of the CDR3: TGTGCCAGCAGGGATTTCGGACAGGCGAACACTGAAGCTTTCTTT. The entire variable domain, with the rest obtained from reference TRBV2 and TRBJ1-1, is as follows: EPEVTQTPSHQVTQMGQEVILRCVPISNHLYFYWYRQILGQKVEFLVSFYNNEISEKSEIFDDQFSVERPDGSNFTLKIRSTKLEDSAMYFCASRDFGQANTEAFFGQGTRLTVV.

The CDR3 here is CASQPRPGPYQPQHF. The DNA of the CDR3 is TGTGCCAGCCAACCTAGGCCAGGGCCCTATCAGCCCCAGCATTTT. This rearrangement joins TRBV27 to TRBJ1-5; TRBD1 is a possible D gene (5 bases). Germline V gene sequence: CDR1 MNHEY, CDR2 SMNVEV (reference sequence). The CDR3 contains 15 residues. Trimming took off 8 bases at V and 5 bases at J, with 19 bases between the two ends.